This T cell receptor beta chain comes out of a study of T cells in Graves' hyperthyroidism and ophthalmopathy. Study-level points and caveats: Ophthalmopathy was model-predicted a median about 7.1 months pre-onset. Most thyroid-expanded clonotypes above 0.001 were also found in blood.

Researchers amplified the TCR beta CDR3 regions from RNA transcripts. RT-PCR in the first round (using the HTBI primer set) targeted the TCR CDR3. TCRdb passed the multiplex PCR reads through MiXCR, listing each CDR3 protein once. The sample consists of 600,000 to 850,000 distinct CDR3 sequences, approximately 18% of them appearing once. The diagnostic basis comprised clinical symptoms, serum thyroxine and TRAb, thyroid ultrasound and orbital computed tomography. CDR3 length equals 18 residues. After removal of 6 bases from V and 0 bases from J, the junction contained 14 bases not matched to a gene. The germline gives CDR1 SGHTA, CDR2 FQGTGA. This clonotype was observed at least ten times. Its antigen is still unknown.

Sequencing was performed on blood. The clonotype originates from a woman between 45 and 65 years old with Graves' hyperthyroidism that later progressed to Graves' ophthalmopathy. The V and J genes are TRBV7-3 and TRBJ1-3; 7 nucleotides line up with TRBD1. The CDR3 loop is CASSEPSTGRSSGNTIYF. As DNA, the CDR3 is TGTGCCAGCAGTGAGCCCTCGACAGGGAGAAGCTCTGGAAACACCATATATTTT.